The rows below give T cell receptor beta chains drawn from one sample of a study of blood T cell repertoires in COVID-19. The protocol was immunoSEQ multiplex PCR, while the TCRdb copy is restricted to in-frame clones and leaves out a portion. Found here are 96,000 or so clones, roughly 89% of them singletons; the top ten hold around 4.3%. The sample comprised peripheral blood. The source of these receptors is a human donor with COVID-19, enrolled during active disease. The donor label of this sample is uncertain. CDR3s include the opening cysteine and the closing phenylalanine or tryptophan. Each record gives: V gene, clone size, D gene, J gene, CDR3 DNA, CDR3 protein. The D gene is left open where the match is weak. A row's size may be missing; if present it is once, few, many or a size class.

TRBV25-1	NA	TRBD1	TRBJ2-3	TGTGCCAGCAGCCGGACAGGGGGCCCCCCAGATACGCAGTATTTT	CASSRTGGPPDTQYF
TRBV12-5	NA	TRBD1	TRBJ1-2	TGTGCTAGTGGTTCCTCATACGGGACAGGGGGCGGCTACACCTTC	CASGSSYGTGGGYTF
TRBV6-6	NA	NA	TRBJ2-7	TGTGCCAGCAGTCCTCGGACAGTGGGATCCTACGAGCAGTACTTC	CASSPRTVGSYEQYF
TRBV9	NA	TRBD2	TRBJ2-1	TGTGCCAGCAGCGAACACCCGACTAGCGGGGGGGCCTATGAGCAGTTCTTC	CASSEHPTSGGAYEQFF
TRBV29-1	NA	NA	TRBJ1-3	TGCAGCGTTGAGGTCTCAGGGACTGGAAACACCATATATTTT	CSVEVSGTGNTIYF
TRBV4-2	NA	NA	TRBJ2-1	TGTGCCAGCAGCCAAGTATCCAGCAATGAGCAGTTCTTC	CASSQVSSNEQFF
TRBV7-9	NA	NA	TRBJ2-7	TGTGCCAGCAGCCCACCCGACAGAAACTACGAGCAGTACTTC	CASSPPDRNYEQYF
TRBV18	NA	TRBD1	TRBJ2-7	TGTGCCAGCTCACCGCGACAGGGTAACAACGAGCAGTACTTC	CASSPRQGNNEQYF
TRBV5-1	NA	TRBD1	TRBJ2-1	TGCGCCAGCAGCGCGGGACAGGTGGACAATGAGCAGTTCTTC	CASSAGQVDNEQFF
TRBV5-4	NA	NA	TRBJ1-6	TGTGCCAGCAGCCACAGACAGTCCTATAATTCACCCCTCCACTTT	CASSHRQSYNSPLHF
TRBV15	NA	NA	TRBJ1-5	TGTGCCACCAACGCAGACTTCAATCAGCCCCAGCATTTT	CATNADFNQPQHF
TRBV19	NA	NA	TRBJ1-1	TGTGCCAGTAGTACTCTTAGGGGGACTGAAGCTTTCTTT	CASSTLRGTEAFF
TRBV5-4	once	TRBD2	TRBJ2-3	TGTGCCAGCAGCTTCCGACTAGCGGGAGATGCAGATACGCAGTATTTT	CASSFRLAGDADTQYF
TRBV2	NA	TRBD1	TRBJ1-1	TGTGCCAACCAGTGGGGGGGGACAGGGTTAAATGCTGAAGCTTTCTTT	CANQWGGTGLNAEAFF
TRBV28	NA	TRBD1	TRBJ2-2	TGTGCCAGCAGCCCGCCGCAGGGGGCGAACACCGGGGAGCTGTTTTTT	CASSPPQGANTGELFF
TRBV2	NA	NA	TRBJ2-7	TGTGCCAGCATGAGGGCAGACGGGACCTACGAGCAGTACTTC	CASMRADGTYEQYF
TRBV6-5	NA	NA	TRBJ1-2	TGTGCCAGCAGCCGGGGACTCACGGAATACTATGGCTACACCTTC	CASSRGLTEYYGYTF
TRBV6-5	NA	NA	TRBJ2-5	TGTGCCAGCAGCCGCCCAGGGAATCAAGAGACCCAGTACTTC	CASSRPGNQETQYF
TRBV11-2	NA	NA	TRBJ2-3	TGTGCCAGCAGCTTAGGAGGTGATACGCAGTATTTT	CASSLGGDTQYF
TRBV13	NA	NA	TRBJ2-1	TGTGCCAGCAGCCTTAGAGGGTCCGGTGAGCAGTTCTTC	CASSLRGSGEQFF
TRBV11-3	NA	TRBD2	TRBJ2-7	TGTGCCAGCAGCCCCTCCGGGGTAGCGGGGGCCTACGAGCAGTACTTC	CASSPSGVAGAYEQYF
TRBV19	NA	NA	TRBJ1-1	TGTGCCAGTAGTATTCAGGCCACGAACACTGAAGCTTTCTTT	CASSIQATNTEAFF
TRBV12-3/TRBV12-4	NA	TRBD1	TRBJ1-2	TGTGCCAGCAGTTCGACAGGGAAGTATGGCTACACCTTC	CASSSTGKYGYTF
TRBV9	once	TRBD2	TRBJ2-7	TGTGCCAGCAGCCCCCGACTAGCGGGGGGCTCCTACGAGCAGTACTTC	CASSPRLAGGSYEQYF
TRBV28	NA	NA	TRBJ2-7	TGTGCAAGCAGTACGCTAGAGGTCCCTTCCGCCGAGCAGTACTTC	CASSTLEVPSAEQYF
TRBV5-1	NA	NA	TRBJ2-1	TGCGCCAGCAGCTTAACGGGAAATGAGTACAATGAGCAGTTCTTC	CASSLTGNEYNEQFF
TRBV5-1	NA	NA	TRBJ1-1	TGCGCCAGCATCCCCTCCGCAGGGGCTATGAACACTGAAGCTTTCTTT	CASIPSAGAMNTEAFF
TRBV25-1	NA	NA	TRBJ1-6	TGTGCCAGCAGTGAACCCGGGGGGGCCGGGTCACCCCTCCACTTT	CASSEPGGAGSPLHF
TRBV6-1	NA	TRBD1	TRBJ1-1	TGTGCCAGCAGCGTGGCGGGACAGGGGAATACTGAAGCTTTCTTT	CASSVAGQGNTEAFF
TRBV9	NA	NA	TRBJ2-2	TGTGCCAGCAGCGCCGCGTCAGGCGGGGAGCTGTTTTTT	CASSAASGGELFF
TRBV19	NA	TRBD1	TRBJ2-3	TGTGCCAGTAGCATTGGACAGGGTGCACCTTCCACAGATACGCAGTATTTT	CASSIGQGAPSTDTQYF
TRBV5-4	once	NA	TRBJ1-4	TGTGCCAGCAGCTCGGGCAAGTCGGGGATTGAAAAACTGTTTTTT	CASSSGKSGIEKLFF
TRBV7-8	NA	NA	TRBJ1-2	TGTGCCAGCAGCCTCCTTCCGGACACCTTC	CASSLLPDTF
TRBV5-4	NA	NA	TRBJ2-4	TGTGCCAGCAGCTTGTCCAGCGTAGAAAACATTCAGTACTTC	CASSLSSVENIQYF
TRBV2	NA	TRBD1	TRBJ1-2	TGTGCCAGCATAGGGGACAGGGAGCATGCCTACACCTTC	CASIGDREHAYTF
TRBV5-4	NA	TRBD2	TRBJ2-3	TGTGCCAGCAGCTTGTTAGGCGGGGGGAGCACAGATACGCAGTATTTT	CASSLLGGGSTDTQYF
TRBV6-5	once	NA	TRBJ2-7	TGTGCCAGCTCTGCAACCCGTCAGACTTACGAGCAGTACTTC	CASSATRQTYEQYF
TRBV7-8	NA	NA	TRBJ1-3	TGTGCCAGCAGCCCCGGGGGTACTGGAAACACCATATATTTT	CASSPGGTGNTIYF
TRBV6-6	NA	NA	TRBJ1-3	TGTGCCAGCAGTCCAGGCTTAGGAAACACCATATATTTT	CASSPGLGNTIYF
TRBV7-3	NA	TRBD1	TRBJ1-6	TGTGCCAGCAGTCCACATGGCCGACAGGGCTATAATTCACCCCTCCACTTT	CASSPHGRQGYNSPLHF
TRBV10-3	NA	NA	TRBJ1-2	TGTGCCACAGAACCCTCCCGCGGGGAATCCTATGGCTACACCTTC	CATEPSRGESYGYTF
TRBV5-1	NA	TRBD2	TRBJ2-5	TGCGCCAGCAGCTTGGGGACTAGCGCGGGAGAGGCCCAGTACTTC	CASSLGTSAGEAQYF
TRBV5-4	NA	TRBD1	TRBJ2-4	TGTGCCAGCAGCGGGGACAGGACTCTAGCCAAAAACATTCAGTACTTC	CASSGDRTLAKNIQYF
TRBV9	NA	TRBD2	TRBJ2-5	TGTGCCAGCAGCGGACTAGCGGGAGGGCGAGAGACCCAGTACTTC	CASSGLAGGRETQYF
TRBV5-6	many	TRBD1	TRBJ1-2	TGTGCCAGCAGCTTGGGAGGGACAGGGATCTATGGCTACACCTTC	CASSLGGTGIYGYTF
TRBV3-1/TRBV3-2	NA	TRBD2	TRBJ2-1	TGTGCCAGCAGCCAAGTAGCGGGAGCTAACAATGAGCAGTTCTTC	CASSQVAGANNEQFF
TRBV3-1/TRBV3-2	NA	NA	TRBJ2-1	TGTGCCAGCAGCCAACTCTCCTTCTCCAATGAGCAGTTCTTC	CASSQLSFSNEQFF